Given below is one T cell receptor beta chain in context. Its antigen is still unknown. Time point indicated: late sampling 161 to 241 days after vaccination in three convalescent patients. Via MiXCR, TCRdb re-called the PCR reads, giving one row per CDR3 protein. The sample lists about 31,000 distinct CDR3 sequences, almost 50% occurring once. This sample is drawn from a study of vaccination and CD4 T cells after COVID-19. Overall study context: The study sampled three convalescent patients at day 14 and again at days 161 to 241 post-vaccination. Study conclusions and caveats: Analysis of convalescent patients found that 304 of 307 vaccine-specific clones were spike mono-reactive. Researchers report that a median 86.3% of reactive clones in convalescent patients surfaced only post-vaccination.

The material sequenced was CD4+ T cells from blood, taken about 7 months after SARS-CoV-2 vaccination. This clonotype was obtained from a human donor who had recovered from COVID-19.

The CDR3 DNA follows: TGTGCCAGCAGCTATTACGGACTAGCGGACACCGGGGAGCTGTTTTTT. Its protein is CASSYYGLADTGELFF. The chain couples TRBV7-9 to TRBJ2-2; 10 nucleotides line up with TRBD2. CDR3 size: 16 residues. Losses at the gene ends were 4 bases for V and 3 bases for J; bases not matched to a gene: 5. Germline V CDR1 and CDR2: SEHNR, FQNEAQ (reference sequence).